A single sample gave rise to the 30 T cell receptor beta chains below, sequenced in a study of blood T cell repertoires in COVID-19. Profiling relied on immunoSEQ multiplex PCR, and the TCRdb table lists in-frame clones only, not all of them. The table records around 360,000 clones, 70% to 90% of them present only once. The specimen sequenced was peripheral blood. Every receptor here comes from a young woman with COVID-19, enrolled during active disease.

This clone came up once. V and J are TRBV27 and TRBJ2-7; the D is unclear. Germline V gene sequence: CDR1 MNHEY, CDR2 SMNVEV (reference sequence). V lost 1 base and J lost 0, with 10 bases in between. The CDR3 is 15 amino acids. The CDR3 region has the DNA TGTGCCAGCAGTTTATATGGGTCTAGCTCCTACGAGCAGTACTTC. Its protein is CASSLYGSSSYEQYF.

The chain uses TRBV7-9 and TRBJ2-1; TRBD2 aligns across 9 bases. V dropped 5 bases and J dropped 8; count of bases not matched to a gene: 10. CDR1 and CDR2 from the germline V gene are SEHNR and FQNEAQ (reference sequence). The CDR3 is 15 residues long. CDR3 nucleotide sequence: TGTGCCAGCAGCGAAATGGCGGGAGGGCCGGATGAGCAGTTCTTC. Translated, it gives CASSEMAGGPDEQFF.

This clone has only one observation. The chain carries TRBV30 and TRBJ1-1; tentative D call: TRBD1 (5 bases). CDR3 size: 14 residues. Trimming took 3 bases from V and 1 from J, leaving 12 bases between them. Germline V gene sequence: CDR1 GTSNPN, CDR2 SVGIG (reference sequence). The CDR3 loop reads CAWSSWGGNTEAFF. In DNA, the CDR3 is TGTGCCTGGAGCTCTTGGGGGGGGAACACTGAAGCTTTCTTT.

Details on this clone: Other nucleotide sequences from this sample produce the same CDR3. The chain uses TRBV19 and TRBJ2-5; TRBD2 matches 9 bases. This CDR3 comprises 12 residues. After removal of 11 bases from V and 5 bases from J, the junction contained 6 bases not matched to a gene. Germline V gene data show CDR1 as LNHDA and CDR2 as SQIVND (reference sequence). CDR3 sequence: CASSGTGETQYF. The DNA of the CDR3 is TGTGCCTCTAGCGGGACTGGGGAGACCCAGTACTTC.

This clone appeared a single time. The chain couples TRBV5-1 to TRBJ1-1; tentative D call: TRBD1 (6 bases). The germline V and J ends were trimmed by 4 bases and 0 bases, with 19 bases remaining between them. Per the germline V gene, CDR1 is SGHRS and CDR2 is YFSETQ. The CDR3 has 17 amino acids. The CDR3 here is CASSPGSGTPLNTEAFF. The CDR3 nucleotides are TGCGCCAGCAGCCCAGGATCCGGGACACCTTTGAACACTGAAGCTTTCTTT.

This chain uses TRBV20-1 with TRBJ1-2; maybe TRBD1 (6 bases). CDR1 and CDR2 (germline): DFQATT, SNEGSKA (reference sequence). Trimming stripped 6 bases from V and 6 bases from J, with 11 bases between. This CDR3 has 11 amino acids. CDR3 sequence (DNA): TGCAGTGCCGGGACACCGAATGGCTACACCTTC. Its translation is CSAGTPNGYTF.

The rearrangement links TRBV11-2 to TRBJ2-7; 10 bases are shared with TRBD1. Germline lookup yields CDR1 SGHAT and CDR2 FQNNGV. The CDR3 is 15 residues long. V trimming: 6 bases; J trimming: 7 bases; junction bases outside the gene matches: 12. The CDR3 nucleotides read TGTGCCAGCAGGGATCCCAGGGACAGGGGTTATGAGCAGTACTTC. It encodes CASRDPRDRGYEQYF.

This chain links TRBV28 with TRBJ1-2; D gene uncertain. Per germline, CDR1 MDHEN and CDR2 SYDVKM. The CDR3 has 12 residues. Trimming pared 4 bases from V and 6 bases from J, leaving 9 bases between. The CDR3 bases are TGTGCCAGCAGTTCCCTGGGCGATGGCTACACCTTC. Its protein is CASSSLGDGYTF.

Notes on this clone: Additional DNA sequences in this sample encode the identical CDR3. The chain employs TRBV5-4 and TRBJ1-3; no clear D. The V end lost 2 bases, the J end lost 0 bases, and 6 bases lay between the germline ends. The germline V gene has CDR1 SGHNT and CDR2 YYREEE (reference sequence). This CDR3 has 14 amino acids. Written as DNA, the CDR3 is TGTGCCAGCAGCTTACCCGGCTCTGGAAACACCATATATTTT. As protein: CASSLPGSGNTIYF.

There are a few counts of this clone. V is TRBV12-3 or TRBV12-4 and J is TRBJ1-3; D call uncertain. Trimming left V 6 bases short and J 8 bases short, with 11 bases between. This CDR3 region has 12 residues. CDR3 residues: CASSSTRDTIYF. CDR3 DNA sequence: TGTGCCAGCAGCTCTACGAGGGACACCATATATTTT.

This clone was observed a single time. The chain joins TRBV7-3 to TRBJ2-3; 8 nucleotides align to TRBD1. Trimming cost V 3 bases and J 5 bases; bases outside gene matches: 7. Germline V lookup: CDR1 SGHTA, CDR2 FQGTGA. The CDR3 covers 15 residues. The CDR3 region has the DNA TGTGCCAGCAGCTTGACCGGGACAGGCGGAGATACGCAGTATTTT. Amino acids: CASSLTGTGGDTQYF.

The gene calls are TRBV5-1 and TRBJ1-6; D perhaps matches TRBD1 (6 bases). Germline CDR1 reads SGHRS; CDR2 reads YFSETQ. The CDR3 extends over 15 amino acids. Trimming took 6 bases from V and 4 from J, leaving 14 bases between them. CDR3 in DNA: TGCGCCAGCACCTCCGGACAGCAATATAATTCACCCCTCCACTTT. Amino acid sequence: CASTSGQQYNSPLHF.

V and J are TRBV20-1 and TRBJ1-5; TRBD1 matches 9 bases. V shed 3 bases and J 4 bases; nucleotides not matched to a gene: 4. Germline CDR1 and CDR2: DFQATT and SNEGSKA (reference sequence). The CDR3 is 14 amino acids. The CDR3, as DNA: TGCAGTGCTAGTAGGACAGGGGAGAATCAGCCCCAGCATTTT. Its translation is CSASRTGENQPQHF.

The chain recombines TRBV14 with TRBJ2-2, with 8 bases identical to TRBD2. CDR1 is SGHDN, CDR2 FVKESK, per germline. J was trimmed by 6 bases and V by 0 bases; bases with no gene match: 6. This CDR3 contains 16 residues. The DNA for the CDR3 is TGTGCCAGCAGCCAAGATCTGGGACTAGGTGCCGGGGAGCTGTTTTTT. It encodes CASSQDLGLGAGELFF. The full variable domain, completed using reference TRBV14 and TRBJ2-2, is EAGVTQFPSHSVIEKGQTVTLRCDPISGHDNLYWYRRVMGKEIKFLLHFVKESKQDESGMPNNRFLAERTGGTYSTLKVQPAELEDSGVYFCASSQDLGLGAGELFFGEGSRLTVL.

This chain's CDR3 is CASSLGATGSYEQYF. The DNA of the CDR3 is TGTGCCAGCAGCTTAGGAGCGACAGGTTCCTACGAGCAGTACTTC. The genes are TRBV7-2 and TRBJ2-7; D possibly corresponds to TRBD1 (6 bases). Germline values: CDR1 SGHTA, CDR2 FQGNSA. V was clipped by 1 base and J by 1 base, with 11 bases between them. The CDR3 consists of 15 residues.

The rearrangement uses TRBV12-3 or TRBV12-4 and TRBJ2-3; D gene unclear. Trimming removed 6 bases at V and 6 bases at J, with 7 bases between. The CDR3 has 11 residues. The CDR3 sequence: CASSLEDTQYF. CDR3 DNA sequence: TGTGCCAGCAGCTTGGAGGATACGCAGTATTTT.

This chain links TRBV7-2 with TRBJ2-7; D remains unclear. Germline V lookup: CDR1 SGHTA, CDR2 FQGNSA. CDR3 size: 13 residues. Trimming pared 5 bases from V and 2 bases from J, leaving 10 bases between. The CDR3, as DNA: TGTGCCAGCAGCCAAGGAGCTACCTACGAGCAGTACTTC. Residues: CASSQGATYEQYF.

The chain joins TRBV2 to TRBJ2-7; D not certain. Trimming took 8 bases from V and 3 from J, leaving 11 bases between them. This CDR3 contains 12 residues. Germline assignment: CDR1 SNHLY and CDR2 FYNNEI. CDR3 residues: CASGEVHYEQYF. Here the CDR3 DNA reads TGTGCCAGCGGGGAAGTCCACTACGAGCAGTACTTC.

The CDR3 reads CASSQDLDRISTGELFF. The CDR3 nucleotides read TGCGCCAGCAGCCAAGATCTGGACAGGATAAGCACCGGGGAGCTGTTTTTT. The V gene is TRBV4-3, the J gene TRBJ2-2, with 7 bases fitting TRBD1. The junction had 8 bases not matched to a gene; V was cut back by 0 bases and J by 4 bases. The germline V gene encodes CDR1 LGHNA and CDR2 YSLEER. This CDR3 is 17 amino acids long.

The chain couples TRBV19 to TRBJ1-1; D not resolved. The germline V and J ends were trimmed by 4 bases and 1 base, with 10 bases remaining between them. The CDR3 is 14 residues long. Looked up from germline, CDR1 is LNHDA and CDR2 is SQIVND (reference sequence). This chain's CDR3 is CASSSGRSNTEAFF. The CDR3 region has the DNA TGTGCCAGTAGTAGCGGCAGATCGAACACTGAAGCTTTCTTT.

A word on this clone: Germline and junction disagree at one end, which may indicate a read error. V and J are TRBV7-7 and TRBJ2-4; tentatively, D is TRBD1 (6 bases). In germline, CDR1 is SSHAT, CDR2 FNYEAQ (reference sequence). The length of the CDR3 is 15 residues. The CDR3 protein is CASSTPGHPKNIQYF. CDR3 bases: TGTGCTAGCAGCACGCCGGGACACCCCAAAAACATTCAGTACTTC.

The V call is TRBV7-2, the J call TRBJ2-7; TRBD2 agrees at 9 bases. J gave up 5 bases and V 1 base, and 6 bases lay outside the gene matches. Germline lookup yields CDR1 SGHTA and CDR2 FQGNSA. The CDR3 loop spans 15 amino acids. Written as DNA, the CDR3 is TGTGCCAGCAGCTTAGATAGGACTAGCGCGCACGAGCAGTACTTC. Translation: CASSLDRTSAHEQYF.

V usage is TRBV19 and J usage is TRBJ2-5; TRBD1 matches at 7 bases. The CDR3 length is 14 residues. Germline V gene lookup returns CDR1 LNHDA and CDR2 SQIVND (reference sequence). Trimming removed 4 bases from V and 5 bases from J; junction bases left unmatched: 7. CDR3 DNA: TGTGCCAGTAGTACCCGACAGGGCGGTGAGACCCAGTACTTC. Amino acid sequence: CASSTRQGGETQYF.

V gene TRBV29-1 combines with J gene TRBJ2-3, with unresolved D. The CDR3 has 12 amino acids. CDR1 is SQVTM, CDR2 ANQGSEA, per germline. V lost 4 bases to trimming and J lost 2 bases, with 7 bases between them. CDR3 loop: CSVGPNTDTQYF. The CDR3 coding sequence is TGCAGCGTTGGGCCGAACACAGATACGCAGTATTTT.

The gene calls are TRBV4-3 and TRBJ2-1; 8 positions match TRBD2. This CDR3 is built from 17 residues. In germline, CDR1 is LGHNA, CDR2 YSLEER. The junction had 10 bases not matched to a gene; V was cut back by 0 bases and J by 6 bases. DNA of the CDR3: TGCGCCAGCAGCCAAGATCTCGGAGCGGGAGCTTCCAATGAGCAGTTCTTC. As protein: CASSQDLGAGASNEQFF.

The J gene is TRBJ1-2, the V gene TRBV11-2; D possibly corresponds to TRBD1 (5 bases). Germline V gene sequence: CDR1 SGHAT, CDR2 FQNNGV. V gave up 7 bases and J gave up 4 bases, with 13 bases separating them. This CDR3 contains 13 residues. This CDR3 reads CASTTVGAYGYTF. The CDR3 DNA follows: TGTGCCAGCACCACCGTTGGGGCCTATGGCTACACCTTC.

The chain has TRBV7-8 and TRBJ1-5; the D gene is possibly TRBD1 (6 bases). V lost 5 bases, J lost 7 bases, and 12 bases lay in between. Germline V CDR1 and CDR2: SGHVS, FQNEAQ. CDR3 length: 13 amino acids. CDR3 protein: CASSITGKQPQHF. The CDR3 DNA reads as TGTGCCAGCAGCATTACAGGGAAACAGCCCCAGCATTTT.

This chain links TRBV5-4 with TRBJ2-7; 15 bases agree with TRBD2. This CDR3 is 17 amino acids long. Unmatched junction bases numbered 4, after V lost 3 bases and J lost 0 bases. The V gene's germline CDR1 is SGHNT and CDR2 YYREEE (reference sequence). CDR3 bases: TGTGCCAGCAGCTCGGGACTAGCGGGAGGTAGCTCCTACGAGCAGTACTTC. It is translated as CASSSGLAGGSSYEQYF.

CDR3 in DNA: TGTGCCATCAGTGAGTGGGAACAGGGAGTGGACAAAAACATTCAGTACTTC. Amino acids: CAISEWEQGVDKNIQYF. The chain joins TRBV10-3 to TRBJ2-4, with D perhaps TRBD1 (6 bases). V was trimmed by 1 base and J by 3 bases, leaving 16 bases between them. The CDR3 has 17 residues. The germline V gene has CDR1 ENHRY and CDR2 SYGVKD.

The chain joins TRBV18 to TRBJ1-2; no firm D call. V dropped 2 bases and J dropped 3 bases, with 7 bases sitting between them. The CDR3 contains 13 residues. Per the germline V gene, CDR1 is KGHSH and CDR2 is LQKENI. The CDR3 nucleotides are TGTGCCAGCTCACCAACGGGTGACTATGGCTACACCTTC. As protein: CASSPTGDYGYTF.